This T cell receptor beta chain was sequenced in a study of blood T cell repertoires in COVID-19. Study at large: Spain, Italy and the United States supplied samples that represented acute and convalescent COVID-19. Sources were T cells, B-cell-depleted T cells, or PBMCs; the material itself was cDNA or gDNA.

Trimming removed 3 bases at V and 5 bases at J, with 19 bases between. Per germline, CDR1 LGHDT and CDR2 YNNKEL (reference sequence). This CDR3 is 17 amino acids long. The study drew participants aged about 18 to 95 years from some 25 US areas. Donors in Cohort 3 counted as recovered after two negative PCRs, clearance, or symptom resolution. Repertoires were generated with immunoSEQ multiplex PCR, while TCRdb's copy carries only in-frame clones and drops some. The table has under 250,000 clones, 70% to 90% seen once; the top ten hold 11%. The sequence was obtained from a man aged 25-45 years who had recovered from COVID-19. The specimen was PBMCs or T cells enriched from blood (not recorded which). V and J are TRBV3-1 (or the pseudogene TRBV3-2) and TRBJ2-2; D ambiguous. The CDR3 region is CASSQPLQLFLTGELFF. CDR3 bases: TGTGCCAGCAGCCAGCCGCTACAGCTCTTCCTTACCGGGGAGCTGTTTTTT.